A single count supports the clone carrying this T cell receptor beta chain. As yet, its antigen is unknown. Quantitative 5'-RACE with molecular barcodes was used to make the TCR beta libraries. TCRdb passed the 5' RACE reads through MiXCR, listing each CDR3 protein once. Of 200,000 to 250,000 distinct CDR3 sequences in the sample, about 16% were seen once. The CDR3 has 15 amino acids. Germline CDR1 is SGHVS and CDR2 is FQNEAQ. The germline V and J ends were trimmed by 5 bases and 5 bases, with 19 bases remaining between them. The data were taken from a study of CD8 T cells in ankylosing spondylitis. Study-level findings and limits: Made up of eight highly homologous variants, a TCR beta motif appeared characteristic of ankylosing spondylitis blood.

Sequenced sample: blood, either unsorted or a sorted T cell fraction (not recorded which). This receptor was obtained from a male donor with ankylosing spondylitis. The chain combines TRBV7-8 with TRBJ2-7; tentative D call: TRBD1 (6 bases). CDR3 protein: CASSPRQPKGDEQYF. DNA for the CDR3: TGTGCCAGCAGCCCTCGGCAGCCGAAGGGGGACGAGCAGTACTTC.